The 3 T cell receptor beta chains given below trace back to one sample, sequenced in a study of cytomegalovirus exposure and HLA in healthy donors. Primers: 60 Vbeta forward and 13 Jbeta reverse. The method was immunoSEQ multiplex PCR; TCRdb's version includes in-frame clones alone and lacks a portion of them. The sample contains a few hundred thousand clones, roughly 80% of which appear only once. The specimen sequenced was PBMCs. All receptors come from a girl aged 2-10 years in good health and CMV-seronegative.

The chain recombines TRBV30 with TRBJ2-3; D possibly corresponds to TRBD1 (5 bases). The length of the CDR3 is 12 residues. V lost 5 bases and J lost 3, with 9 bases in between. Germline-derived CDR1 and CDR2 are GTSNPN and SVGIG (reference sequence). The CDR3 region is CAWGRGTDTQYF. Here the CDR3 DNA reads TGTGCCTGGGGAAGGGGTACAGATACGCAGTATTTT.

This clone appeared a single time. The genes are TRBV5-5 and TRBJ1-5, with 9 bases identical to TRBD1. Germline V gene lookup returns CDR1 SGHKS and CDR2 YYEKEE (reference sequence). V lost 4 bases, J lost 3 bases, and 2 bases stayed unmatched. The CDR3 is 14 amino acids. CDR3 sequence reads: CASSDRGINQPQHF. CDR3 DNA sequence: TGTGCCAGCAGCGACAGGGGGATCAATCAGCCCCAGCATTTT.

The chain recombines TRBV4-2 with TRBJ2-1; D may be TRBD1 (5 bases). Trimming cost V 3 bases and J 10 bases, with 25 bases left between them. There are 17 residues in the CDR3. Looked up from germline, CDR1 is LGHNA and CDR2 is YNFKEQ. The CDR3 DNA is TGTGCCAGCAGCCACCTATTGAAGGGGCCTACTTTACGCGAGCAGTTCTTC. Translation: CASSHLLKGPTLREQFF.